This TCR beta chain was retrieved from a study of cytomegalovirus exposure and HLA in healthy donors. Across the study: Across roughly 400 genotyped donors, over 70% landed in the Caucasian-associated ancestry cluster.

The donors (healthy individuals) were bone marrow donors. Study-wide findings and caveats: The classifier reportedly diagnosed cytomegalovirus status with high specificity and sensitivity. No immune exposure information besides CMV serostatus was available.

The PCR contained 60 Vbeta and 13 Jbeta primers. Only in-frame clones appear in the TCRdb table, and some are missing; sequencing was by immunoSEQ multiplex PCR. The table has around 220,000 clones, 60% to 80% seen once. In this sample, this clone turned up a few times. Its specificity is unknown. V was trimmed by 2 bases and J by 7 bases, leaving 12 bases between them. The CDR3 has 14 residues. CDR1 is SEHNR, CDR2 FQNEAQ, per germline (reference sequence). The TCR comes from a man between 18 and 29 years old in good health and CMV-seronegative. The material sequenced was PBMCs. The chain employs TRBV7-9 and TRBJ2-4, with D possibly being TRBD1 (6 bases). The CDR3 spells CASSLTSRGNIQYF. CDR3 coding DNA: TGTGCCAGCAGCTTAACTTCGAGGGGGAACATTCAGTACTTC.